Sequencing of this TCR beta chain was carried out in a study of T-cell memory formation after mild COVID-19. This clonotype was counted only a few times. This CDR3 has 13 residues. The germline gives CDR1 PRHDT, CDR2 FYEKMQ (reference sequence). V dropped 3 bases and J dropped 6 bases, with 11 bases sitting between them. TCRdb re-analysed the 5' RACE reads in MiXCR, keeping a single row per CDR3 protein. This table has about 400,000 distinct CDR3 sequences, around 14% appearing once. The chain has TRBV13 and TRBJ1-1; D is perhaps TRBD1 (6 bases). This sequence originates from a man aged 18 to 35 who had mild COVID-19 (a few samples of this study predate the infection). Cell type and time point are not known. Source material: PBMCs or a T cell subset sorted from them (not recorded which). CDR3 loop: CASSFGGAPEAFF. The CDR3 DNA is TGTGCCAGCAGCTTTGGGGGGGCCCCTGAAGCTTTCTTT.